The T cell receptor beta chain described here comes from a study of beta chain features in type 1 diabetes. Findings and limits, study-wide: TCRB CDR3 length was moderately but significantly reduced in all four CD4+ subsets of Type 1 diabetes patients. Any HLA-type effect on TCRB rearrangement remained unresolved here. VDJ junctions in type 1 diabetes patients carried more deletions and fewer insertions.

This CDR3 comprises 16 residues. Trimming pared 4 bases from V and 4 bases from J, leaving 19 bases between. Germline V lookup: CDR1 MGHDK, CDR2 SYGVNS. Expressed TCRB transcripts were sequenced because the entire RNA isolate underwent reverse transcription. Repertoires were generated with immunoSEQ multiplex PCR, while TCRdb's copy carries only in-frame clones and drops some. The top ten hold 0.53% of the sample, which has 93,000 or so clones, 28% seen once. Researchers reported sorting CD4+ naive, central memory, regulatory and stem cell-like memory cells via CD45RO/CCR7/CD25/CD127/CD95/CD27. This clone occurred a few times. Its target is not known.

The chain links TRBV25-1 to TRBJ1-2; D may be TRBD1 (5 bases). This clonotype was sampled from a young woman with type 1 diabetes. The sequencing sample was made of central memory CD4+ T cells from blood. The CDR3 here is CASSALSGNGGYGYTF. The CDR3, as DNA: TGTGCCAGCAGTGCCCTATCAGGGAACGGGGGCTATGGCTACACCTTC.